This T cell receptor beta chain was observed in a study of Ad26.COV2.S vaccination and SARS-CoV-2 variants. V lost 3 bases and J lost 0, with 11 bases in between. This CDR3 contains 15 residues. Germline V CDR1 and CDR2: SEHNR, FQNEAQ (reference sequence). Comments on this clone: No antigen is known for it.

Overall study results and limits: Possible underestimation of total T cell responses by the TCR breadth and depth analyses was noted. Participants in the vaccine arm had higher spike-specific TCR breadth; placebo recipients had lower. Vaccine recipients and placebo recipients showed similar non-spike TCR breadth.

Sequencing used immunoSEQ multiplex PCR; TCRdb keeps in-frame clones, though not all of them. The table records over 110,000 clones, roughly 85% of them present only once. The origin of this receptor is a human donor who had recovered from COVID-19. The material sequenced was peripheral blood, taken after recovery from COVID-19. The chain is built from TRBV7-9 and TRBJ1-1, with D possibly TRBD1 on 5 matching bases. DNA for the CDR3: TGTGCCAGCAGCTTCTCCGGGACGCTGAACACTGAAGCTTTCTTT. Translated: CASSFSGTLNTEAFF.